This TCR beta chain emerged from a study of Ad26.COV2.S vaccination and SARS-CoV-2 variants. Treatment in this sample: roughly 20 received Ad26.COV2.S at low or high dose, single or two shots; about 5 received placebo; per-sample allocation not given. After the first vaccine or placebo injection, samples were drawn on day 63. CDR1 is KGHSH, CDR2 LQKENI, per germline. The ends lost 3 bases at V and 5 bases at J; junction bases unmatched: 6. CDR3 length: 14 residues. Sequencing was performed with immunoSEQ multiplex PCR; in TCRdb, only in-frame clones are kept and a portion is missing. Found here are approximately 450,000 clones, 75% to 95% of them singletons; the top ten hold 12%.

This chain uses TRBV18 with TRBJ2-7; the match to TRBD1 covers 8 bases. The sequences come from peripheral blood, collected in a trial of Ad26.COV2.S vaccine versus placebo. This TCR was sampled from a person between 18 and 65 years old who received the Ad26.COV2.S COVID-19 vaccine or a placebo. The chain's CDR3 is CASSPDRGKNEQYF. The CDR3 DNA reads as TGTGCCAGCTCACCCGACAGGGGAAAGAACGAGCAGTACTTC. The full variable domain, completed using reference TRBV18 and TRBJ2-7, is NAGVMQNPRHLVRRRGQEARLRCSPMKGHSHVYWYRQLPEEGLKFMVYLQKENIIDESGMPKERFSAEFPKEGPSILRIQQVVRGDSAAYFCASSPDRGKNEQYFGPGTRLTVT.